This T cell receptor beta chain is drawn from a study of identical twins. Study-wide findings and caveats: Out-of-frame alpha sequences common to twins exhibited a surplus of low generation probability. Models came in too low on out-of-frame TCR alpha sharing in monozygotic twins. While abundant cord blood beta clonotypes carried fewer insertions, memory repertoires showed no such pattern.

J gave up 8 bases and V 6 bases, and 6 bases lay outside the gene matches. CDR3 length: 15 residues. This clonotype has a count of ten or more. The target antigen is unknown. TCRdb independently ran MiXCR on the 5' RACE reads; one entry per CDR3 protein. The sample records 640,000 or so distinct CDR3 sequences, 5.5% to 6.5% being singletons. The sample consisted of naive T cells sorted from blood. The TCR comes from a man aged 18 to 30 in good health. The V call is TRBV12-3 or TRBV12-4, the J call TRBJ2-1, with 14 bases matching TRBD2. This CDR3 is CASSSGTSGSHEQFF. The CDR3, as DNA: TGTGCCAGCAGCTCCGGGACTAGCGGGAGCCATGAGCAGTTCTTC.